The 5 T cell receptor beta chains below come from one sample, sequenced in a study of T cells in Graves' hyperthyroidism and ophthalmopathy. Regions amplified from RNA transcripts were the TCR beta CDR3 regions. Carried out on the TCR CDR3, a first-round RT-PCR used the HTBI primer set. MiXCR, run by TCRdb on the multiplex PCR reads, gives a single entry per CDR3 protein. The sample has roughly 380,000 distinct CDR3 sequences; roughly 13% are singletons. Sequencing was done on a sample of blood. These receptors all stem from a woman aged 18-29 years with Graves' hyperthyroidism.

J is TRBJ2-7 and V is TRBV20-1, with D perhaps matching TRBD2 (5 bases). Trimming took 3 bases from V and 2 from J, leaving 11 bases between them. Germline V gives CDR1 DFQATT, CDR2 SNEGSKA (reference sequence). The CDR3 length is 13 residues. CDR3 bases: TGCAGTGCTAGGACTACCAGTGCCTACGAGCAGTACTTC. It yields the protein CSARTTSAYEQYF.

This clonotype occurred a few times. The chain uses TRBV7-6 and TRBJ2-2; 9 bases map to TRBD2. The CDR3 is made up of 17 amino acids. With V trimmed by 2 bases and J by 7 bases, 11 bases remained unmatched. Per the germline V gene, CDR1 is SGHVS and CDR2 is FNYEAQ. CDR3 nucleotides: TGTGCCAGCAGCTTAATGGCTATATATAGCGGGAGCGGGGAGCTGTTTTTT. It translates to CASSLMAIYSGSGELFF.

This clonotype was detected a few times. The CDR3 sequence: CASSMKSEGGETQYF. CDR3 sequence (DNA): TGTGCCAGCAGTATGAAGAGTGAGGGGGGGGAGACCCAGTACTTC. V usage is TRBV6-1 and J usage is TRBJ2-5, with D tentatively TRBD2 (7 bases). CDR3 length: 15 residues. Deletions cut 5 bases from V and 5 bases from J, with 18 bases between. The V gene's germline CDR1 is MNHNS and CDR2 SASEGT.

The table lists this clonotype with many counts. The rearrangement joins TRBV2 to TRBJ2-1, with a tentative D call TRBD2 (6 bases). Germline CDR1 and CDR2: SNHLY and FYNNEI. V was shortened by 4 bases and J by 4 bases, with 14 bases between the two germline ends. The CDR3 has 15 residues. CDR3 loop: CASSGGGDVYNEQFF. CDR3 coding DNA: TGTGCCAGCAGTGGGGGCGGGGACGTATACAATGAGCAGTTCTTC.

V gene TRBV28 combines with J gene TRBJ1-2; D uncertain. Deletions cut 4 bases from V and 5 bases from J, with 11 bases between. The CDR3 totals 13 residues. Germline V gene data show CDR1 as MDHEN and CDR2 as SYDVKM. CDR3 in amino acids: CASSSPGRYGYTF. The CDR3 DNA sequence: TGTGCCAGCAGTTCTCCAGGCCGATATGGCTACACCTTC.